These T cell receptor beta chains were read from a single sample in a study of neoadjuvant anti-PD-1 for oral cavity cancer. Using immunoSEQ multiplex PCR, the repertoire was profiled, and TCRdb retains in-frame clones only, with some absent. Of tens of thousands of clones in the sample, roughly 77% were seen once. The material sequenced was PBMCs, taken after nivolumab (anti-PD-1) treatment. The receptors were gathered from a person aged 35-79 years with oral cavity squamous cell carcinoma. Both conserved end residues are trimmed from each CDR3.

j_call,v_call,cdr3_aa
TRBJ2-5,TRBV5-1,ASRTGRGETQY
TRBJ1-6,TRBV6-5,ASSNGANSPLH
TRBJ2-5,TRBV7-2,ASSLGGSRETQY
TRBJ1-1,TRBV7-9,ASSSVGSPEAF
TRBJ1-2,TRBV2,ASSPVPGQGSYT
TRBJ2-3,TRBV6-5,ASSYNLRDTQY
TRBJ2-1,TRBV14,ASSLDFGGNNEQF
TRBJ2-1,TRBV6-5,ASTSPSVSYNEQF
TRBJ2-3,TRBV7-2,ASSAGLAASTDTQY
TRBJ2-1,TRBV7-8,ASIYRDGFYNEQF
TRBJ2-3,TRBV5-1,ASSLVNPYTQY
TRBJ2-1,TRBV6-6,ASSFLAGVRVEQF
TRBJ1-1,TRBV10-3,AISGQSNTEAF
TRBJ2-1,TRBV7-2,ASSSAGGRYNEQF
TRBJ2-1,TRBV6-4,ASSAGGSYNEQF
TRBJ1-2,TRBV11-2,ASSLLGTTNYGYT
TRBJ1-5,TRBV5-6,ASSLWTGGVWNQPQH
TRBJ2-3,TRBV5-4,ASSISGGSTDTQY
TRBJ2-2,TRBV9,ASSVGQGTGGELF
TRBJ2-6,TRBV11-2,ASSLWTIPGANVLT
TRBJ1-1,TRBV7-9,ASSLAVGGNTEAF
TRBJ1-5,TRBV2,ASSFDSPGGNQPQH
TRBJ2-1,TRBV7-3,ASSFGLAGSNEQF
TRBJ1-6,TRBV11-2,ASSSLKGINSPLH
TRBJ1-2,TRBV19,ASSLTGNEDGYT
TRBJ1-4,TRBV5-6,ASSLEGDRTEKLF
TRBJ1-2,TRBV27,ASSRITSGTYGYT
TRBJ1-4,TRBV5-5,ASSFYRGTTNEKLF
TRBJ1-2,TRBV10-3,AISAAETNYGYT
TRBJ2-2,TRBV11-2,ASSLSEAGELF
TRBJ1-5,TRBV10-1,ASSGGGSGSNQPQH
TRBJ2-2,TRBV6-1,ASSRTTGELF
TRBJ1-3,TRBV28,ASRTGQLSGNTIY
TRBJ2-1,TRBV7-2,ASGDNEQF
TRBJ2-1,TRBV2,ASRPPLGLAGGQNEQF
TRBJ2-7,TRBV29-1,SAKTGGVLSYEQY
TRBJ2-2,TRBV6-6,ASRRDISTGELF
TRBJ1-3,TRBV7-2,ASSRQGSSSGNTIY
TRBJ1-3,TRBV29-1,SAASSSGNTIY
TRBJ2-3,TRBV6-5,ASTEASGGTDTQY
TRBJ1-1,TRBV5-6,ASSPLGQGGDTEAF
TRBJ2-5,TRBV5-6,ASTPIAGTMNQETQY
TRBJ1-3,TRBV12-5,ASGSGNAGNTIY
TRBJ2-1,TRBV11-2,ASSLYAGEREQF
TRBJ1-6,TRBV15,ATSRDSFNSPLH
TRBJ1-1,TRBV6-4,ASSDSILSNTEAF
TRBJ1-1,TRBV7-9,ASSHGPRGISTEAF
TRBJ1-5,TRBV19,ASSMGRNSNQPQH
TRBJ1-6,TRBV2,ASVYSYNSPLH
TRBJ2-7,TRBV28,ASSLLPTWGEQY
TRBJ2-4,TRBV5-6,ASSLGAGKNIQY
TRBJ1-6,TRBV5-6,ASSLARQGSTPLH
TRBJ2-7,TRBV28,ASSPFGTGGTEQY
TRBJ2-7,TRBV7-9,ASHGRTSYEQY
TRBJ2-1,TRBV14,ASSQKPGQGYNEQF